These 21 T cell receptor beta chains came from one sample sequenced in a study of blood T cell repertoires in COVID-19. The data were produced by immunoSEQ multiplex PCR, yet TCRdb's version contains in-frame clones alone and is incomplete. The table has some 97,000 clones, approximately 87% seen once. What was sequenced was peripheral blood. The origin of the receptors is a human donor in a cohort sampled during active COVID-19.

The J gene is TRBJ2-1, the V gene TRBV11-2; 10 positions match TRBD2. The trim removed 5 bases at V and 6 bases at J, leaving 10 bases unmatched. The germline CDR1 and CDR2 sequences are SGHAT and FQNNGV. The CDR3 length is 16 residues. The CDR3 here is CASSSNAAGGLNEQFF. The DNA of the CDR3 is TGTGCCAGCAGCAGTAACGCAGCGGGAGGGCTCAATGAGCAGTTCTTC.

The gene calls are TRBV15 and TRBJ2-7; possible D gene TRBD2, 5 bases. The CDR3 totals 15 residues. Between the trimmed V and J ends, which lost 0 bases and 2 bases, there was a span of 11 bases. Germline CDR1 and CDR2: LNHNV and YYDKDF (reference sequence). DNA of the CDR3: TGTGCCACCAGCAGAGAAGAGGGATCCCCCTACGAGCAGTACTTC. Its translation: CATSREEGSPYEQYF. The full variable domain, in which reference TRBV15 and TRBJ2-7 provide the parts outside the CDR3, is DAMVIQNPRYQVTQFGKPVTLSCSQTLNHNVMYWYQQKSSQAPKLLFHYYDKDFNNEADTPDNFQSRRPNTSFCFLDIRSPGLGDTAMYLCATSREEGSPYEQYFGPGTRLTVT.

The chain recombines TRBV5-1 with TRBJ2-7; TRBD1 is a possible D gene (6 bases). The CDR3 has 15 residues. Germline V gene lookup returns CDR1 SGHRS and CDR2 YFSETQ. V was pared by 0 bases and J by 4 bases, with 14 bases between. The chain's CDR3 is CASSLGAGAMYEQYF. The CDR3 DNA reads TGCGCCAGCAGCTTGGGGGCAGGGGCTATGTACGAGCAGTACTTC.

This chain joins TRBV6-2 or TRBV6-3 and TRBJ1-5, with unresolved D. This CDR3 region has 15 residues. V shed 3 bases and J shed 0 bases, with 9 bases lying between them. CDR1 and CDR2 from the germline V gene are MNHEY and SVGEGT. CDR3 residues: CASSYFHYSNQPQHF. The CDR3 DNA reads TGTGCCAGCAGTTATTTCCACTATAGCAATCAGCCCCAGCATTTT.

V gene TRBV27 combines with J gene TRBJ2-7; 8 positions agree with TRBD2. V was pared by 7 bases and J by 5 bases, with 13 bases of the junction left unmatched. The CDR3 extends over 15 amino acids. The germline gives CDR1 MNHEY, CDR2 SMNVEV (reference sequence). The CDR3 spells CASTSPGGGRNEQYF. DNA of the CDR3: TGTGCCAGCACCTCCCCGGGCGGGGGGAGAAACGAGCAGTACTTC.

V is TRBV19 and J is TRBJ1-1; possibly TRBD1 for D (5 bases). Germline V gene sequence: CDR1 LNHDA, CDR2 SQIVND (reference sequence). The CDR3 contains 14 residues. Trimming pared 6 bases from V and 0 bases from J, leaving 11 bases between. For the CDR3, the DNA is TGTGCCAGTAGCCCCGACAGATTGAACACTGAAGCTTTCTTT. This translates into CASSPDRLNTEAFF.

The chain has TRBV6-6 and TRBJ1-1; 11 bases are shared with TRBD1. The CDR3 spans 13 residues. The ends lost 7 bases at V and 5 bases at J; junction bases unmatched: 3. Germline values: CDR1 MNHNY, CDR2 SVGAGI (reference sequence). The CDR3 reads CASKGQGGTEAFF. CDR3 nucleotide sequence: TGTGCCAGCAAGGGACAGGGGGGGACTGAAGCTTTCTTT.

This chain connects TRBV6-2 or TRBV6-3 to TRBJ1-2, with TRBD1 identical over 9 bases. The CDR3 is made up of 16 amino acids. J was trimmed by 2 bases and V by 1 base; bases with no gene match: 5. Germline loops: CDR1 MNHEY, CDR2 SVGEGT. In nucleotides, the CDR3 is TGTGCCAGCAGTTACTTACCGGGACAGGGAAACTATGGCTACACCTTC. Its protein product is CASSYLPGQGNYGYTF.

The chain is built from TRBV4-3 and TRBJ1-4; D remains ambiguous. Trimming removed 1 base at V and 7 bases at J, with 13 bases between. CDR3 size: 15 residues. Per the germline V gene, CDR1 is LGHNA and CDR2 is YSLEER. This chain's CDR3 is CASSQAGRSGEKLFF. The CDR3 nucleotides are TGCGCCAGCAGCCAAGCGGGGAGATCGGGTGAAAAACTGTTTTTT.

This sequence joins TRBV12-3 or TRBV12-4 and TRBJ1-1; D is possibly TRBD1 (6 bases). The V end lost 5 bases, the J end lost 5 bases, and 12 bases lay between the germline ends. The CDR3 is made up of 13 amino acids. CDR3 region: CASSETGWTEAFF. CDR3 coding DNA: TGTGCCAGCAGTGAGACAGGTTGGACTGAAGCTTTCTTT.

The CDR3 is CANQQLQRDTEAFF. CDR3 DNA sequence: TGTGCCAACCAACAATTACAACGGGACACTGAAGCTTTCTTT. V usage is TRBV18 and J usage is TRBJ1-1; D is ambiguous. V shed 10 bases and J shed 3 bases, with 18 bases lying between them. The germline CDR1 and CDR2 sequences are KGHSH and LQKENI. The CDR3 runs to 14 residues. Full variable domain (remainder filled in from reference TRBV18 and TRBJ1-1): NAGVMQNPRHLVRRRGQEARLRCSPMKGHSHVYWYRQLPEEGLKFMVYLQKENIIDESGMPKERFSAEFPKEGPSILRIQQVVRGDSAAYFCANQQLQRDTEAFFGQGTRLTVV.

This clone was detected only a few times. This chain joins TRBV6-5 and TRBJ1-6; no reliable D call. CDR3 length equals 13 residues. Germline assignment: CDR1 MNHEY and CDR2 SVGAGI. V lost 8 bases and J lost 6, with 11 bases in between. The CDR3: CASQVEFNSPLHF. CDR3 DNA: TGTGCCAGCCAAGTAGAGTTTAATTCACCCCTCCACTTT.

This clone came up a few times. The chain has TRBV12-3 or TRBV12-4 and TRBJ1-5; no definite D call. This CDR3 is built from 12 residues. The V end was cut by 4 bases, the J end by 5 bases, with 6 bases between. The CDR3 loop is CASSSLHQPQHF. Written as DNA, the CDR3 is TGTGCCAGCAGTTCCCTCCATCAGCCCCAGCATTTT.

This chain joins TRBV6-6 and TRBJ2-3, with D possibly matching TRBD2 (6 bases). Trimming stripped 5 bases from V and 2 bases from J, with 11 bases between. The CDR3 runs 14 residues. Germline CDR1 MNHNY, CDR2 SVGAGI (reference sequence). CDR3 region: CASSTGDSTDTQYF. The CDR3 coding sequence is TGTGCCAGCAGTACCGGGGACTCCACAGATACGCAGTATTTT.

This chain connects TRBV28 to TRBJ2-7; TRBD2 might be the D (5 bases). The V gene's germline CDR1 is MDHEN and CDR2 SYDVKM. The V end lost 6 bases, the J end lost 4 bases, and 16 bases lay between the germline ends. There are 14 residues in the CDR3. The CDR3 DNA sequence: TGTGCCAGCAGGTCCGGAGGAGGCATTTACGAGCAGTACTTC. It encodes CASRSGGGIYEQYF.

The CDR3 loop is CAIRQAGGTYNEQFF. The CDR3 DNA sequence: TGTGCCATCAGACAAGCGGGGGGAACCTACAATGAGCAGTTCTTC. The rearrangement links TRBV10-3 to TRBJ2-1; 9 positions agree with TRBD2. The junction had 5 bases not matched to a gene; V was cut back by 6 bases and J by 2 bases. From germline, CDR1 is ENHRY and CDR2 SYGVKD. The CDR3 is made up of 15 amino acids.

The chain joins TRBV5-1 to TRBJ1-2; D is unresolved. Trimming removed 0 bases at V and 2 bases at J, with 8 bases between. The length of the CDR3 is 14 residues. Germline CDR1 and CDR2: SGHRS and YFSETQ. CDR3 amino acids: CASSLARENYGYTF. The CDR3 region has the DNA TGCGCCAGCAGCTTGGCCCGGGAAAACTATGGCTACACCTTC.

The V and J genes are TRBV19 and TRBJ2-1, with a weak D call TRBD1 (6 bases). The CDR3 runs 15 residues. Germline V lookup: CDR1 LNHDA, CDR2 SQIVND (reference sequence). Deletions cut 3 bases from V and 0 bases from J, with 9 bases between. CDR3 sequence (DNA): TGTGCCAGTAGTATGAGAGGGGGCTCCTACAATGAGCAGTTCTTC. Its translation is CASSMRGGSYNEQFF.

The CDR3 coding sequence is TGTGCCAGCAGCCAAGGGCTGGGGCCAGAGACCCAGTACTTC. It translates to CASSQGLGPETQYF. The V and J genes are TRBV3-1 (or the pseudogene TRBV3-2) and TRBJ2-5; perhaps TRBD1 as D (5 bases). Germline CDR1 LGHDT, CDR2 YNNKEL (reference sequence). V was trimmed by 1 base and J by 4 bases, leaving 10 bases between them. There are 14 residues in the CDR3.

This clone occurred once. The rearrangement links TRBV11-2 to TRBJ2-7; TRBD2 might be the D (7 bases). The V and J ends lost 5 bases and 1 base respectively, with 18 bases between them. The V gene's germline CDR1 is SGHAT and CDR2 FQNNGV. CDR3 length equals 16 residues. In DNA form, the CDR3 reads TGTGCCAGCAGCCTAGGAGGGGGGGCCGGTTCCTACGAGCAGTACTTC. This gives the protein CASSLGGGAGSYEQYF.

The V gene is TRBV19, the J gene TRBJ2-7; possibly TRBD1 for D (6 bases). Per the germline V gene, CDR1 is LNHDA and CDR2 is SQIVND (reference sequence). There are 15 residues in the CDR3. Between the trimmed V and J ends, which lost 2 bases and 0 bases, there was a span of 11 bases. CDR3 in amino acids: CASSITGLSSYEQYF. The CDR3 region has the DNA TGTGCCAGTAGTATAACAGGGTTGTCCTCCTACGAGCAGTACTTC.